These T cell receptor beta chains were read from a single sample in a study of cytomegalovirus exposure and HLA in healthy donors. The repertoire was sequenced with immunoSEQ multiplex PCR; TCRdb's copy has only in-frame clones and lacks some. The repertoire has some 170,000 clones, roughly nine tenths of them found once; the top ten carry 5.5% to 6%. Sequenced sample: PBMCs. The origin of the receptors is a woman aged 25 to 39 in good health and CMV-seronegative. CDR3s leave out the opening cysteine and the closing phenylalanine or tryptophan. Each record gives: J gene, V gene, CDR3 protein.

j_gene: TRBJ2-5; v_gene: TRBV5-6; CDR3aa: ASSTPRSETQY
j_gene: TRBJ2-1; v_gene: TRBV7-2; CDR3aa: ASSWRLAGRDYNEQF
j_gene: TRBJ1-5; v_gene: TRBV5-1; CDR3aa: ASSLSPGANQPQH
j_gene: TRBJ2-2; v_gene: TRBV7-2; CDR3aa: ASSLESNTGELF
j_gene: TRBJ2-1; v_gene: TRBV29-1; CDR3aa: SVEQDDRIYNEQF
j_gene: TRBJ2-2; v_gene: TRBV5-1; CDR3aa: ASSLLQEGTGELF
j_gene: TRBJ2-6; v_gene: TRBV7-2; CDR3aa: ASSTLSGANVLT
j_gene: TRBJ2-1; v_gene: TRBV28; CDR3aa: ASSFWGGTYNEQF
j_gene: TRBJ1-4; v_gene: TRBV5-1; CDR3aa: ASSLEGSPGPGKLF
j_gene: TRBJ2-7; v_gene: TRBV19; CDR3aa: ASSIEGLAPAYEQY
j_gene: TRBJ1-5; v_gene: TRBV2; CDR3aa: ASSEMQSYQPQH
j_gene: TRBJ1-4; v_gene: TRBV18; CDR3aa: ASSPDGTATNEKLF
j_gene: TRBJ2-1; v_gene: TRBV27; CDR3aa: ASSWRTENNEQF
j_gene: TRBJ2-5; v_gene: TRBV6-6; CDR3aa: ASSPLVDEETQY
j_gene: TRBJ2-5; v_gene: TRBV7-2; CDR3aa: ASSLGGQRTETQY
j_gene: TRBJ1-2; v_gene: TRBV5-1; CDR3aa: ASSLQDRGRDGYT
j_gene: TRBJ2-3; v_gene: TRBV4-1; CDR3aa: ASSPQRGETSTDTQY
j_gene: TRBJ1-1; v_gene: TRBV2; CDR3aa: ASRADRVAEAF
j_gene: TRBJ2-1; v_gene: TRBV27; CDR3aa: ASSLGRGAYNEQF
j_gene: TRBJ2-7; v_gene: TRBV28; CDR3aa: ASSLTGQVFYEQY
j_gene: TRBJ2-7; v_gene: TRBV6-1; CDR3aa: ASSEIRAGGVEQY
j_gene: TRBJ2-2; v_gene: TRBV4-2; CDR3aa: ASSPRQTGFLSGELF
j_gene: TRBJ2-2; v_gene: TRBV4-3; CDR3aa: ASSQALTLTGELF
j_gene: TRBJ2-5; v_gene: TRBV6-6; CDR3aa: ASSYSGSQETQY
j_gene: TRBJ2-3; v_gene: TRBV7-3; CDR3aa: ASSLSRGGTDTQY
j_gene: TRBJ2-7; v_gene: TRBV2; CDR3aa: AISGGSYEQY
j_gene: TRBJ2-2; v_gene: TRBV6-5; CDR3aa: ASSPVAPSTGELF
j_gene: TRBJ2-5; v_gene: TRBV15; CDR3aa: ATSRLRGLAGETQY
j_gene: TRBJ1-5; v_gene: TRBV7-9; CDR3aa: ASSDRNQPQH
j_gene: TRBJ2-1; v_gene: TRBV5-1; CDR3aa: ASSVDSDYYNEQF
j_gene: TRBJ2-3; v_gene: TRBV20-1; CDR3aa: SVVEAQY
j_gene: TRBJ1-1; v_gene: TRBV25-1; CDR3aa: ASSNPRGSNTEAF
j_gene: TRBJ1-1; v_gene: TRBV7-8; CDR3aa: ASSPRTAGSGNTEAF